Here is one T cell receptor (beta chain) with its context. These data are taken from a study of blood T cell repertoires in COVID-19. Germline values: CDR1 KGHSH, CDR2 LQKENI. CDR3 length equals 12 residues. V was clipped by 0 bases and J by 8 bases, with 7 bases between them. Original processing notes: The authors estimated nucleated cell counts from reference gene primer amplification. Measured with immunoSEQ multiplex PCR; TCRdb has only the in-frame clones, and not every one. The DNA gave D and trimming, while V, J and clone size come from that table. The sample shows around 300,000 clones, roughly nine tenths of them seen only once.

The V gene is TRBV18, the J gene TRBJ1-1, with a possible D match to TRBD1 (5 bases). The source material was PBMCs or T cells enriched from blood (not recorded which). The sequence was obtained from a woman aged 18 to 35 who had recovered from COVID-19. The CDR3 reads CASSPPGAEAFF. CDR3 in DNA: TGTGCCAGCTCACCACCAGGGGCAGAAGCTTTCTTT.